The clone carrying this T cell receptor beta chain was detected many times. This record belongs to a study of neurological immune-mediated disorders. The V segment lost 5 bases and the J segment 5 bases; nucleotides outside the gene matches: 4. CDR1 is SNHLY and CDR2 is FYNNEI in the germline V gene. The CDR3 spans 13 residues. In TCRdb, the 5' RACE reads were re-called with MiXCR into one record per CDR3 protein. Of around 58,000 distinct CDR3 sequences listed, about 3.2% were seen once; the top ten hold roughly 6.6%. The clonotype comes from a woman in her sixties with multiple sclerosis. The sample taken for sequencing was PBMCs. V usage is TRBV2 and J usage is TRBJ2-5; 8 bases are a match to TRBD1. The CDR3 DNA follows: TGTGCCAGCAGTAGGGACAGGAGGGAGACCCAGTACTTC. It encodes CASSRDRRETQYF.